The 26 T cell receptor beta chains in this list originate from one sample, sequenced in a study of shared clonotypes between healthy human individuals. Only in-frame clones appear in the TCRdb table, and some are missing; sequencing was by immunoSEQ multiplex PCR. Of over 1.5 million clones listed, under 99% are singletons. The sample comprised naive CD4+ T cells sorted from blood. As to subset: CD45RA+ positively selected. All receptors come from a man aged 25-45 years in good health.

The CDR3 reads CASKALAPDYNEQFF. The DNA for the CDR3 is TGTGCCAGTAAGGCCCTGGCGCCGGATTACAATGAGCAGTTCTTC. V and J are TRBV19 and TRBJ2-1; D is unresolved. CDR1 and CDR2 (germline): LNHDA, SQIVND (reference sequence). Deletions cut 7 bases from V and 4 bases from J, with 17 bases between. CDR3 length: 15 amino acids. Combining the CDR3 with reference TRBV19 and TRBJ2-1 gives the whole variable domain DGGITQSPKYLFRKEGQNVTLSCEQNLNHDAMYWYRQDPGQGLRLIYYSQIVNDFQKGDIAEGYSVSREKKESFPLTVTSAQKNPTAFYLCASKALAPDYNEQFFGPGTRLTVL.

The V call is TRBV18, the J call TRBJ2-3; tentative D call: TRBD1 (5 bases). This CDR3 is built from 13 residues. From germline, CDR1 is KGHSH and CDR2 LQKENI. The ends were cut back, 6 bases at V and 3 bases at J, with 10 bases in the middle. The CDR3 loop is CASSSSGTDTQYF. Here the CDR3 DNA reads TGTGCCAGCTCGTCGTCAGGGACAGATACGCAGTATTTT.

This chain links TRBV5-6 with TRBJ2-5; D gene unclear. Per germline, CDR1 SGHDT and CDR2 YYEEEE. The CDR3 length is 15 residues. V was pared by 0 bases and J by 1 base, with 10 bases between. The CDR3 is CASSLGPVIQETQYF. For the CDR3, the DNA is TGTGCCAGCAGCTTGGGACCGGTTATCCAAGAGACCCAGTACTTC. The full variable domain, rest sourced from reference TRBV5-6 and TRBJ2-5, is DAGVTQSPTHLIKTRGQQVTLRCSPKSGHDTVSWYQQALGQGPQFIFQYYEEEERQRGNFPDRFSGHQFPNYSSELNVNALLLGDSALYLCASSLGPVIQETQYFGPGTRLLVL.

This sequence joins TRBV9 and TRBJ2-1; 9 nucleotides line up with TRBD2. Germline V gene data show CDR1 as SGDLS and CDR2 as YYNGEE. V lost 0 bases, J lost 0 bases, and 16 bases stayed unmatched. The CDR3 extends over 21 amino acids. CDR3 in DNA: TGTGCCAGCAGCGTAGCCCTAGCGGGGAGGGCCGCGAGAAGCTCCTACAATGAGCAGTTCTTC. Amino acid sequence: CASSVALAGRAARSSYNEQFF.

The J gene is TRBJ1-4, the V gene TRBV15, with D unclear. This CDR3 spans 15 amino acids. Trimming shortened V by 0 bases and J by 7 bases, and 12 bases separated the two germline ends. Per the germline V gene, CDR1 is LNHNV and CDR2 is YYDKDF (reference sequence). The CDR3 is CATSRDRERGEKLFF. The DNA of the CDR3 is TGTGCCACCAGCAGAGATCGAGAGCGGGGTGAAAAACTGTTTTTT.

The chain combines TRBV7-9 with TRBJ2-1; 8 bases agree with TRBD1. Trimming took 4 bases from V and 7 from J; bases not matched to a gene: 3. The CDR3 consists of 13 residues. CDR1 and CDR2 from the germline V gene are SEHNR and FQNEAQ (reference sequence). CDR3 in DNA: TGTGCCAGCAGCTCGAGGACAGGGAATGAGCAGTTCTTC. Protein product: CASSSRTGNEQFF.

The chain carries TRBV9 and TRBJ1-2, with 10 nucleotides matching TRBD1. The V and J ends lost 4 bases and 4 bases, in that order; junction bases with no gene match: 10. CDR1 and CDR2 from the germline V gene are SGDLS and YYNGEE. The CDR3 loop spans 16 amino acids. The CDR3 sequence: CASSPLKDRGFYGYTF. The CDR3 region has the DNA TGTGCCAGCAGCCCCCTCAAGGACAGGGGGTTCTATGGCTACACCTTC.

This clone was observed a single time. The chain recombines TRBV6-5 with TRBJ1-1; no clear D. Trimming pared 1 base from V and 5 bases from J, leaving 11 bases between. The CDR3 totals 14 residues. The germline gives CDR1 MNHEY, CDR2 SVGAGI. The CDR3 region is CASSYFKTGTEAFF. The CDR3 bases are TGTGCCAGCAGTTACTTTAAGACGGGGACTGAAGCTTTCTTT.

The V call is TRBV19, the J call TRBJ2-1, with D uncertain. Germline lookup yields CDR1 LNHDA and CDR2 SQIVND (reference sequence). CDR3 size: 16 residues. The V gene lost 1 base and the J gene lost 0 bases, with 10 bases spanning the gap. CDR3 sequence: CASSIAFSRSYNEQFF. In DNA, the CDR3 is TGTGCCAGTAGTATAGCCTTTTCTCGCTCCTACAATGAGCAGTTCTTC.

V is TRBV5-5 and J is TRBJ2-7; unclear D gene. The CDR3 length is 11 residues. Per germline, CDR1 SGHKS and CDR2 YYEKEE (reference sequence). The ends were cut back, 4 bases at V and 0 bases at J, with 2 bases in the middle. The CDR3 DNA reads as TGTGCCAGCAGCAACTCCTACGAGCAGTACTTC. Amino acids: CASSNSYEQYF. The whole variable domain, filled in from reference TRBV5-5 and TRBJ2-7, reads DAGVTQSPTHLIKTRGQQVTLRCSPISGHKSVSWYQQVLGQGPQFIFQYYEKEERGRGNFPDRFSARQFPNYSSELNVNALLLGDSALYLCASSNSYEQYFGPGTRLTVT.

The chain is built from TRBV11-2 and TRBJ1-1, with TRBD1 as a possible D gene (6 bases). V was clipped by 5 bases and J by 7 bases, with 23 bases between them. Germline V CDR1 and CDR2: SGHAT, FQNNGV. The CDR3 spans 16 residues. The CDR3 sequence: CASSPSPDSRRFEAFF. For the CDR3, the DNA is TGTGCCAGCAGCCCGAGCCCGGACAGCCGTCGGTTTGAAGCTTTCTTT.

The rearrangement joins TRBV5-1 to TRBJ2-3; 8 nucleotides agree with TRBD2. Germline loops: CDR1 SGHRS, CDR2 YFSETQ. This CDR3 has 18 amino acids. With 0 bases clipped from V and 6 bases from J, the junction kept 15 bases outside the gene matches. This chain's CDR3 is CASSLGLVAGRLYDTQYF. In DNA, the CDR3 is TGCGCCAGCAGCTTGGGCCTCGTAGCGGGGAGGTTATACGATACGCAGTATTTT.

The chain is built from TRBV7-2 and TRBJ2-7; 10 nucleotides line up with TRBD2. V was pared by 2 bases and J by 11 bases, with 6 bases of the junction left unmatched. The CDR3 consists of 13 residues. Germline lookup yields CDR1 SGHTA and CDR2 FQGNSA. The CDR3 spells CASSLRLAGVEYF. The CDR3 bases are TGTGCCAGCAGCTTACGCCTAGCGGGAGTTGAGTACTTC.

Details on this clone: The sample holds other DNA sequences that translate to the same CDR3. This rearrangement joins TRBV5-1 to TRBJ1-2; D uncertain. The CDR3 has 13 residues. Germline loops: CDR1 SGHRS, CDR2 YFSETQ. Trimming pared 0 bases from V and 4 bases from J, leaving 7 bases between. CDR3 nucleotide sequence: TGCGCCAGCAGCTTGGAGGCTGGCTATGGCTACACCTTC. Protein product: CASSLEAGYGYTF.

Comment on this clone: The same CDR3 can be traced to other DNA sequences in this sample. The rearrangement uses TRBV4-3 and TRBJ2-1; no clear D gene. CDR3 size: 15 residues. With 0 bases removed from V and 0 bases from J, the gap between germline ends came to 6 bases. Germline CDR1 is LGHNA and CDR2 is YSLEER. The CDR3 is CASSQEGSSYNEQFF. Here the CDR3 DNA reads TGCGCCAGCAGCCAAGAGGGAAGCTCCTACAATGAGCAGTTCTTC.

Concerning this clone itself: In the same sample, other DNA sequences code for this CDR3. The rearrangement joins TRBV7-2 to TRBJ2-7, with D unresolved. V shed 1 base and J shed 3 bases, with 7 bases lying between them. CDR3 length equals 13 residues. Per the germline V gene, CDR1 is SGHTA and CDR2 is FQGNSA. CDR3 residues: CASSLVGGYEQYF. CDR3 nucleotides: TGTGCCAGCAGCTTAGTGGGCGGCTACGAGCAGTACTTC.

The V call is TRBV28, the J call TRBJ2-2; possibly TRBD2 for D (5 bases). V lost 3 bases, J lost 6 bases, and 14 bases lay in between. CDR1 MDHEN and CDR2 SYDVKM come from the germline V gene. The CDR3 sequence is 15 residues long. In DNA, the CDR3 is TGTGCCAGCAGTTTGACGGGGATGGTTCCCGGGGAGCTGTTTTTT. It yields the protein CASSLTGMVPGELFF. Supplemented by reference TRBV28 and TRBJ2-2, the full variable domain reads DVKVTQSSRYLVKRTGEKVFLECVQDMDHENMFWYRQDPGLGLRLIYFSYDVKMKEKGDIPEGYSVSREKKERFSLILESASTNQTSMYLCASSLTGMVPGELFFGEGSRLTVL.

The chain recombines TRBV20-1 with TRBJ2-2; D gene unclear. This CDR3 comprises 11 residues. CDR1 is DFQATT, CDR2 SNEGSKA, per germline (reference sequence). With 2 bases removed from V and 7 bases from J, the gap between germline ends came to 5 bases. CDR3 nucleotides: TGCAGTGCTAGAAGAAGCGGGGAGCTGTTTTTT. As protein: CSARRSGELFF.

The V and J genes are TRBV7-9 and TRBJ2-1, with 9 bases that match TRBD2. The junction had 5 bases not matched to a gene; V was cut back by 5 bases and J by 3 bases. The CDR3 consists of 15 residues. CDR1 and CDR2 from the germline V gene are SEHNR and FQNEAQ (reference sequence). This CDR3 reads CASSLSGRGYNEQFF. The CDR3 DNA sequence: TGTGCCAGCAGCCTTAGCGGGAGAGGCTACAATGAGCAGTTCTTC.

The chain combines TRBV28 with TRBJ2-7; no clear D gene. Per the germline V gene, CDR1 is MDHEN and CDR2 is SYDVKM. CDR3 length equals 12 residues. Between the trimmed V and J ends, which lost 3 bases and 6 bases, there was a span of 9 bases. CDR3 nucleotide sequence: TGTGCCAGCAGTTTGGTGGCTACCGAGCAGTACTTC. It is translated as CASSLVATEQYF.

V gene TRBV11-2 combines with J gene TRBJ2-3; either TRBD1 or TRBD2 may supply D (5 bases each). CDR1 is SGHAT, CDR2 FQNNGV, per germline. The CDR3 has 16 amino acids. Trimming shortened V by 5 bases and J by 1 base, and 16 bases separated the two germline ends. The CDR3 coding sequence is TGTGCCAGCAGCCCGATTAAGGGACCCGGCACAGATACGCAGTATTTT. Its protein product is CASSPIKGPGTDTQYF. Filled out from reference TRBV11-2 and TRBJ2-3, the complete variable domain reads EAGVAQSPRYKIIEKRQSVAFWCNPISGHATLYWYQQILGQGPKLLIQFQNNGVVDDSQLPKDRFSAERLKGVDSTLKIQPAKLEDSAVYLCASSPIKGPGTDTQYFGPGTRLTVL.

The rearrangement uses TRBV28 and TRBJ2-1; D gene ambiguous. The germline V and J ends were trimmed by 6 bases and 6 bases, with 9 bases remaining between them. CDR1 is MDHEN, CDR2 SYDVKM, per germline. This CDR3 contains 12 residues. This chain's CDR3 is CASSRTPNEQFF. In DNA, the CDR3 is TGTGCCAGCAGCCGAACCCCCAATGAGCAGTTCTTC.

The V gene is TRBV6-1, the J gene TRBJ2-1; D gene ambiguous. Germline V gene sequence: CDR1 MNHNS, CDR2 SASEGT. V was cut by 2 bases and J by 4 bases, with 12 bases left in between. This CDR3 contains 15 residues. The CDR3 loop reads CASSEMLQHYNEQFF. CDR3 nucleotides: TGTGCCAGCAGTGAAATGTTACAGCATTACAATGAGCAGTTCTTC.

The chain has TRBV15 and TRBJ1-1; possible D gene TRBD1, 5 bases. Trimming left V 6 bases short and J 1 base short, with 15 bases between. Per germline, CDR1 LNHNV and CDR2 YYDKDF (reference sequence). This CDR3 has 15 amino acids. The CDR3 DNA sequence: TGTGCCACCAGGCAGGGCCGGCGTGGGAACACTGAAGCTTTCTTT. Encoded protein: CATRQGRRGNTEAFF.

The CDR3 region has the DNA TGTGCCAGCAGTAAAGACAGGGGGACTTCTGGGGCCAACGTCCTGACTTTC. Protein sequence: CASSKDRGTSGANVLTF. The chain is built from TRBV27 and TRBJ2-6; 9 nucleotides align to TRBD1. The CDR3 is made up of 17 amino acids. Trimming cost V 5 bases and J 1 base; bases outside gene matches: 6. Germline V gene sequence: CDR1 MNHEY, CDR2 SMNVEV (reference sequence).

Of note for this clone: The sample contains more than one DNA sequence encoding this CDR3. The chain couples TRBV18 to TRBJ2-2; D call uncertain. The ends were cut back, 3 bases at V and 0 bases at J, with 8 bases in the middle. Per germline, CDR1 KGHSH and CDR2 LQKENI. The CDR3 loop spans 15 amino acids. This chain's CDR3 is CASSPLGSNTGELFF. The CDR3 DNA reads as TGTGCCAGCTCACCCCTCGGGTCGAACACCGGGGAGCTGTTTTTT.